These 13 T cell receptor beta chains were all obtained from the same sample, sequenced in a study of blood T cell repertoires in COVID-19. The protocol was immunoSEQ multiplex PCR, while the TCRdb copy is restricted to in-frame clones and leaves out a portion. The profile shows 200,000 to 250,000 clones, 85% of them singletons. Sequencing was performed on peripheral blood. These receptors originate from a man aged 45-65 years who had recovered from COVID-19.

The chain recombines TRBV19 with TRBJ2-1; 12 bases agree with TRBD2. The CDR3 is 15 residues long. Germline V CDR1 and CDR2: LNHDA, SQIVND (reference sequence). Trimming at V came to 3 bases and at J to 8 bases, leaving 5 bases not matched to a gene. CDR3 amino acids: CASSMTSGSPHEQFF. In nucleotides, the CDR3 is TGTGCCAGTAGTATGACTAGCGGGAGTCCCCATGAGCAGTTCTTC. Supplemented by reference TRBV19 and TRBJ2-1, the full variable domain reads DGGITQSPKYLFRKEGQNVTLSCEQNLNHDAMYWYRQDPGQGLRLIYYSQIVNDFQKGDIAEGYSVSREKKESFPLTVTSAQKNPTAFYLCASSMTSGSPHEQFFGPGTRLTVL.

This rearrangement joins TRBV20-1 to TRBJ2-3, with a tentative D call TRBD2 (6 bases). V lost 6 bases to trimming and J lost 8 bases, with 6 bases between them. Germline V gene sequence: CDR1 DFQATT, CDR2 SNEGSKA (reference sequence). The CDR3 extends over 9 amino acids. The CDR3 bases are TGCAGTGCCGGGGGTACGCAGTATTTT. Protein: CSAGGTQYF.

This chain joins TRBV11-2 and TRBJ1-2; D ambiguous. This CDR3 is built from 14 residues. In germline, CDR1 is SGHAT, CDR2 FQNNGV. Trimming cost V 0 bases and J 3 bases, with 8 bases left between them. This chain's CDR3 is CASSLDRADYGYTF. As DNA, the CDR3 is TGTGCCAGCAGCTTAGATAGAGCGGACTATGGCTACACCTTC. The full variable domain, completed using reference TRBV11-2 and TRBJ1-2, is EAGVAQSPRYKIIEKRQSVAFWCNPISGHATLYWYQQILGQGPKLLIQFQNNGVVDDSQLPKDRFSAERLKGVDSTLKIQPAKLEDSAVYLCASSLDRADYGYTFGSGTRLTVV.

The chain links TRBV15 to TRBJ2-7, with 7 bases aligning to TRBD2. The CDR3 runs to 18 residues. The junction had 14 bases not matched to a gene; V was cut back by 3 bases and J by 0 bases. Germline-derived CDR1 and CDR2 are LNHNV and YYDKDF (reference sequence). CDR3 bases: TGTGCCACCAGCAGTTCGGGGGGAGGGATTAAGAACTCCTACGAGCAGTACTTC. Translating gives CATSSSGGGIKNSYEQYF.

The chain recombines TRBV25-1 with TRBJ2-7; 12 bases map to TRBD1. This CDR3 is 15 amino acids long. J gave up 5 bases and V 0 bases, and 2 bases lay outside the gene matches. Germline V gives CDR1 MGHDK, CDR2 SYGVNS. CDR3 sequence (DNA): TGTGCCAGCAGTGAATACGGGACAGGGGGCCACGAGCAGTACTTC. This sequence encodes CASSEYGTGGHEQYF.

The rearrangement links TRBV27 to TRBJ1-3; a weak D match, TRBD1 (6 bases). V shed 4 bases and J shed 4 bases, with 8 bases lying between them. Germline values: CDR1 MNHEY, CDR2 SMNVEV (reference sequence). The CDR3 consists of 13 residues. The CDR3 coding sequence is TGTGCCAGCAGTTCAGGGGTCGGAAACACCATATATTTT. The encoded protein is CASSSGVGNTIYF.

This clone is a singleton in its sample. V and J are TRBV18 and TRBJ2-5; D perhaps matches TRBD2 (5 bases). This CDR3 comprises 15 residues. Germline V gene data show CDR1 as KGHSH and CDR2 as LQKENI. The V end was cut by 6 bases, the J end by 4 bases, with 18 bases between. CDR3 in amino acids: CASSRGGSHGETQYF. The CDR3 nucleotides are TGTGCCAGCTCCCGAGGAGGAAGCCATGGAGAGACCCAGTACTTC.

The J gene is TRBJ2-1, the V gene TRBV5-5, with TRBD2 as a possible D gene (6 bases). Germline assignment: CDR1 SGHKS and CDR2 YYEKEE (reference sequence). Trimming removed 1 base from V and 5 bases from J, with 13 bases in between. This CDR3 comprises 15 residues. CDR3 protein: CASSLREISNNEQFF. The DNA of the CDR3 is TGTGCCAGCAGCTTGCGGGAGATTTCTAACAATGAGCAGTTCTTC.

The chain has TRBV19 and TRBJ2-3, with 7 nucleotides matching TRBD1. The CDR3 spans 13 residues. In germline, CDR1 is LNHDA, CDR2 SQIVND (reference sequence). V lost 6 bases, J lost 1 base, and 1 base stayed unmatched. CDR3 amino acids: CASRGTGTDTQYF. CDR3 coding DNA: TGTGCCAGTAGGGGGACAGGCACAGATACGCAGTATTTT. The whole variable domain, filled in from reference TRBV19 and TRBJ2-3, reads DGGITQSPKYLFRKEGQNVTLSCEQNLNHDAMYWYRQDPGQGLRLIYYSQIVNDFQKGDIAEGYSVSREKKESFPLTVTSAQKNPTAFYLCASRGTGTDTQYFGPGTRLTVL.

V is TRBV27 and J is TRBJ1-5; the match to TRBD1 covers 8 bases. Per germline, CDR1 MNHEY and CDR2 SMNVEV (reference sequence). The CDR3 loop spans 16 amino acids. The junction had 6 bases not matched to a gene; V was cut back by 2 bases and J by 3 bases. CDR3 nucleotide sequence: TGTGCCAGCAGTTTAAAGGGGGACAGGCCCAATCAGCCCCAGCATTTT. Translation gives CASSLKGDRPNQPQHF.

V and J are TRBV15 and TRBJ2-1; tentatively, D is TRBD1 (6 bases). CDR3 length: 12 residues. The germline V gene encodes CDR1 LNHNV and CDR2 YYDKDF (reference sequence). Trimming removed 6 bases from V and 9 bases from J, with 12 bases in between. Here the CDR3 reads CATRLIGGEQFF. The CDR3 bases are TGTGCCACCAGGCTAATAGGGGGTGAGCAGTTCTTC.

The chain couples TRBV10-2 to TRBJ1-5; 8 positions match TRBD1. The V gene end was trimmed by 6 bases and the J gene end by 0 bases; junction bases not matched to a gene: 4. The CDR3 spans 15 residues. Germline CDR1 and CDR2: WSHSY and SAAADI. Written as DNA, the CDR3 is TGCGCCAGCAGCGGACAGGGATCTAGCAATCAGCCCCAGCATTTT. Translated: CASSGQGSSNQPQHF.

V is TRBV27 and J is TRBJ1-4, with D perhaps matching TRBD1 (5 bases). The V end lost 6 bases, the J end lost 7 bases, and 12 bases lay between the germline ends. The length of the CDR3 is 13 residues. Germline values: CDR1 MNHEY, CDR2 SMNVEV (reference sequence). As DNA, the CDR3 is TGTGCCAGCAGGACAGCCGGCGGTGAAAAACTGTTTTTT. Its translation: CASRTAGGEKLFF.